Below are 30 T cell receptor beta chains sequenced from a single sample in a study of T cell responses to AZD1222 COVID-19 vaccine. Method: immunoSEQ multiplex PCR; TCRdb's copy keeps in-frame clones and lacks some. Of about 140,000 clones listed, 80% to 95% were seen once; the top ten hold roughly 4%. The sample was peripheral blood, taken 28 days after the second AZD1222 dose. All receptors derive from an adult who received the AZD1222 COVID-19 vaccine.

The chain is built from TRBV29-1 and TRBJ1-1, with D unclear. The germline CDR1 and CDR2 sequences are SQVTM and ANQGSEA. This CDR3 spans 12 amino acids. V was shortened by 2 bases and J by 8 bases, with 12 bases between the two germline ends. CDR3 sequence reads: CSVEPSGSEAFF. DNA of the CDR3: TGCAGCGTTGAACCCTCAGGTTCCGAAGCTTTCTTT.

This chain uses TRBV5-6 with TRBJ1-6; maybe TRBD1 (5 bases). The CDR3 sequence is 16 residues long. Trimming took off 4 bases at V and 4 bases at J, with 15 bases between the two ends. Germline values: CDR1 SGHDT, CDR2 YYEEEE. This chain's CDR3 is CASSHRTVGYNSPLHF. For the CDR3, the DNA is TGTGCCAGCAGCCACAGGACGGTGGGGTATAATTCACCCCTCCACTTT.

The chain is built from TRBV5-4 and TRBJ2-7, with 11 bases that match TRBD1. Trimming cost V 4 bases and J 1 base; bases outside gene matches: 4. Germline V gives CDR1 SGHNT, CDR2 YYREEE (reference sequence). The length of the CDR3 is 15 residues. CDR3 region: CASSIGQGASYEQYF. The CDR3 nucleotides read TGTGCCAGCAGCATAGGACAGGGGGCATCCTACGAGCAGTACTTC.

The chain recombines TRBV9 with TRBJ1-2; perhaps TRBD1 as D (5 bases). Germline V gene lookup returns CDR1 SGDLS and CDR2 YYNGEE. The CDR3 consists of 15 residues. Trimming shortened V by 4 bases and J by 8 bases, and 21 bases separated the two germline ends. CDR3 loop: CASSSGDGDSRGYTF. As DNA, the CDR3 is TGTGCCAGCAGCTCGGGGGATGGGGACTCAAGGGGCTACACCTTC.

J is TRBJ2-5 and V is TRBV6-5; 11 bases match TRBD2. J lost 5 bases, V lost 9 bases, and 5 bases had no gene match. The V gene's germline CDR1 is MNHEY and CDR2 SVGAGI. The CDR3 length is 13 residues. The DNA of the CDR3 is TGTGCCAGTGGACTAGCGGGCCGTGAGACCCAGTACTTC. Translated, it gives CASGLAGRETQYF.

The chain recombines TRBV7-9 with TRBJ2-7; 7 nucleotides agree with TRBD1. V lost 4 bases and J lost 2; bases outside the gene matches: 17. Germline V gene sequence: CDR1 SEHNR, CDR2 FQNEAQ (reference sequence). CDR3 length: 18 amino acids. DNA of the CDR3: TGTGCCAGCAGCTCCACACTAGTTCGGACAGGCAATCCCTACGAGCAGTACTTC. Amino acids: CASSSTLVRTGNPYEQYF.

CDR3 in amino acids: CASSSGQGSFYEQYF. As DNA, the CDR3 is TGTGCCAGCAGCTCCGGACAGGGGTCCTTCTACGAGCAGTACTTC. The chain links TRBV7-3 to TRBJ2-7; TRBD1 matches at 9 bases. Per germline, CDR1 SGHTA and CDR2 FQGTGA. The CDR3 totals 15 residues. The V gene end was trimmed by 4 bases and the J gene end by 3 bases; junction bases not matched to a gene: 7.

This rearrangement joins TRBV2 to TRBJ1-1; TRBD1 agrees at 8 bases. The CDR3 totals 12 residues. The germline CDR1 and CDR2 sequences are SNHLY and FYNNEI. The V segment lost 5 bases and the J segment 10 bases; nucleotides outside the gene matches: 6. In DNA, the CDR3 is TGTGCCAGCAGTTATCAGGGGGCAGGAGCTTTCTTT. This gives the protein CASSYQGAGAFF.

The rearrangement uses TRBV27 and TRBJ1-1, with a possible D match to TRBD1 (5 bases). Trimming stripped 8 bases from V and 4 bases from J, with 14 bases between. The CDR3 sequence is 13 residues long. Looked up from germline, CDR1 is MNHEY and CDR2 is SMNVEV (reference sequence). CDR3 coding DNA: TGTGCCAGCGCGAGGGGCGTTGGCACTGAAGCTTTCTTT. Translation: CASARGVGTEAFF.

The genes are TRBV28 and TRBJ2-7; no reliable D call. The CDR3 consists of 11 residues. Trimming took 5 bases from V and 4 from J, leaving 6 bases between them. CDR1 is MDHEN and CDR2 is SYDVKM in the germline V gene. This chain's CDR3 is CASSVNYEQYF. CDR3 coding DNA: TGTGCCAGCAGTGTGAATTACGAGCAGTACTTC.

The V call is TRBV6-5, the J call TRBJ2-1; a possible D gene is TRBD1 (6 bases). CDR1 and CDR2 (germline): MNHEY, SVGAGI. Trimming pared 3 bases from V and 2 bases from J, leaving 8 bases between. The CDR3 totals 14 residues. Here the CDR3 reads CASSYAGAYNEQFF. The CDR3 DNA sequence: TGTGCCAGCAGTTATGCAGGGGCCTACAATGAGCAGTTCTTC.

The chain couples TRBV19 to TRBJ1-1; a weak D match, TRBD1 (5 bases). Per germline, CDR1 LNHDA and CDR2 SQIVND (reference sequence). The CDR3 consists of 17 residues. With 0 bases removed from V and 0 bases from J, the gap between germline ends came to 14 bases. CDR3 amino acids: CASSIETPGQLNTEAFF. Written as DNA, the CDR3 is TGTGCCAGTAGTATAGAGACGCCGGGGCAGCTGAACACTGAAGCTTTCTTT.

The table lists this clone with a count of one. The V call is TRBV28, the J call TRBJ2-1; D might be TRBD1 (6 bases). CDR3 length equals 15 residues. Looked up from germline, CDR1 is MDHEN and CDR2 is SYDVKM. Trimming removed 3 bases at V and 9 bases at J, with 18 bases between. The DNA of the CDR3 is TGTGCCAGCAGTTTCTTCGGCAGGGGACGCGCTGAGCAGTTCTTC. This codes for CASSFFGRGRAEQFF.

The rearrangement uses TRBV5-8 and TRBJ2-7; no firm D call. Trimming cost V 0 bases and J 4 bases, with 5 bases left between them. Germline loops: CDR1 SGHTS, CDR2 YDEGEE. This CDR3 has 12 residues. The CDR3 is CASSLAPYEQYF. CDR3 bases: TGTGCCAGCAGCTTGGCGCCTTACGAGCAGTACTTC. The entire variable domain, with the rest obtained from reference TRBV5-8 and TRBJ2-7, is as follows: EAGVTQSPTHLIKTRGQQATLRCSPISGHTSVYWYQQALGLGLQFLLWYDEGEERNRGNFPPRFSGRQFPNYSSELNVNALELEDSALYLCASSLAPYEQYFGPGTRLTVT.

DNA for the CDR3: TGTGCCAGCAGCTTGGGTACAGTTTCGACCTACGAGCAGTACTTC. Its translation is CASSLGTVSTYEQYF. The chain carries TRBV5-4 and TRBJ2-7; D not certain. Trimming cost V 0 bases and J 2 bases, with 12 bases left between them. The CDR3 runs to 15 residues. The germline V gene encodes CDR1 SGHNT and CDR2 YYREEE (reference sequence).

The chain combines TRBV9 with TRBJ2-7; 9 positions agree with TRBD1. Germline trimming cut 4 bases from V and 1 base from J; bases unmatched to any gene: 6. The CDR3 is made up of 15 amino acids. Germline V gene data show CDR1 as SGDLS and CDR2 as YYNGEE. The CDR3 protein is CASSPRTGVSYEQYF. For the CDR3, the DNA is TGTGCCAGCAGCCCCCGGACAGGGGTTTCCTACGAGCAGTACTTC.

This chain connects TRBV10-2 to TRBJ2-5; no firm D call. This CDR3 has 14 residues. V gave up 7 bases and J gave up 3 bases, with 15 bases separating them. Per the germline V gene, CDR1 is WSHSY and CDR2 is SAAADI. CDR3 sequence: CASKEVAEKETQYF. The DNA for the CDR3 is TGCGCCAGCAAGGAAGTAGCCGAAAAAGAGACCCAGTACTTC.

The V and J genes are TRBV9 and TRBJ2-7; D is perhaps TRBD2 (6 bases). V was pared by 4 bases and J by 3 bases, with 17 bases between. This CDR3 region has 15 residues. Per germline, CDR1 SGDLS and CDR2 YYNGEE. The DNA for the CDR3 is TGTGCCAGCAGCCCGATGGGGGGTGGGGTCTACGAGCAGTACTTC. Encoded protein: CASSPMGGGVYEQYF. Combining the CDR3 with reference TRBV9 and TRBJ2-7 gives the whole variable domain DSGVTQTPKHLITATGQRVTLRCSPRSGDLSVYWYQQSLDQGLQFLIQYYNGEERAKGNILERFSAQQFPDLHSELNLSSLELGDSALYFCASSPMGGGVYEQYFGPGTRLTVT.

This chain connects TRBV12-5 to TRBJ1-6; D may be TRBD1 (6 bases). The CDR3 contains 19 residues. The V and J ends lost 7 bases and 0 bases respectively, with 22 bases between them. Germline V gives CDR1 LGHNT, CDR2 FRNRAP. The CDR3 nucleotides are TGTGCTAGTGCCAACCAGGCGGGGGGGGCTAGCTCCTATAATTCACCCCTCCACTTT. This gives the protein CASANQAGGASSYNSPLHF.

This chain uses TRBV19 with TRBJ2-5; D might be TRBD1 or TRBD2, each matching 6 bases. Germline V gives CDR1 LNHDA, CDR2 SQIVND (reference sequence). CDR3 size: 16 residues. The V gene lost 9 bases and the J gene lost 5 bases, with 25 bases spanning the gap. Here the CDR3 reads CASRSLGGGVGETQYF. As DNA, the CDR3 is TGTGCCAGCAGATCTTTAGGAGGGGGAGTAGGGGAGACCCAGTACTTC. Using reference TRBV19 and TRBJ2-5 for the parts outside the CDR3, the full variable domain is DGGITQSPKYLFRKEGQNVTLSCEQNLNHDAMYWYRQDPGQGLRLIYYSQIVNDFQKGDIAEGYSVSREKKESFPLTVTSAQKNPTAFYLCASRSLGGGVGETQYFGPGTRLLVL.

This rearrangement joins TRBV18 to TRBJ2-1; no definite D call. This CDR3 spans 14 amino acids. V lost 6 bases and J 6 bases, leaving 15 bases between the germline ends. Germline V gives CDR1 KGHSH, CDR2 LQKENI. CDR3 DNA sequence: TGTGCCAGCTCCCCCTGGACGGATCCCAATGAGCAGTTCTTC. Protein sequence: CASSPWTDPNEQFF. Full variable domain (outside the CDR3, taken from reference TRBV18 and TRBJ2-1): NAGVMQNPRHLVRRRGQEARLRCSPMKGHSHVYWYRQLPEEGLKFMVYLQKENIIDESGMPKERFSAEFPKEGPSILRIQQVVRGDSAAYFCASSPWTDPNEQFFGPGTRLTVL.

V gene TRBV7-9 combines with J gene TRBJ2-1; the D gene is possibly TRBD2 (5 bases). The V and J ends lost 7 bases and 0 bases respectively, with 16 bases between them. The CDR3 has 16 residues. Per germline, CDR1 SEHNR and CDR2 FQNEAQ (reference sequence). The DNA of the CDR3 is TGTGCCAGCATCCTGGATAGGCTAGCCTCCTACAATGAGCAGTTCTTC. Translation: CASILDRLASYNEQFF.

The chain combines TRBV5-5 with TRBJ1-1; 12 bases fit TRBD1. From germline, CDR1 is SGHKS and CDR2 YYEKEE (reference sequence). CDR3 length: 17 amino acids. The V and J ends lost 1 base and 5 bases, in that order; junction bases with no gene match: 9. The CDR3 region has the DNA TGTGCCAGCAGCTTGTTCGGGACAGGGGGCGCGGAGACTGAAGCTTTCTTT. Protein sequence: CASSLFGTGGAETEAFF.

This sequence joins TRBV9 and TRBJ2-2; D may match TRBD1 or TRBD2 (6 bases each). Trimming left V 4 bases short and J 6 bases short, with 16 bases between. This CDR3 spans 15 amino acids. Per the germline V gene, CDR1 is SGDLS and CDR2 is YYNGEE. The CDR3 protein is CASSPHLEGAGELFF. In DNA, the CDR3 is TGTGCCAGCAGCCCCCATCTGGAGGGGGCCGGGGAGCTGTTTTTT.

The DNA for the CDR3 is TGTGCCAGCAGCCCACCCCCCACCGGGGAGCTGTTTTTT. Amino acid sequence: CASSPPPTGELFF. This chain links TRBV11-2 with TRBJ2-2; D remains unclear. V was pared by 5 bases and J by 4 bases, with 8 bases between. The CDR3 spans 13 residues. The V gene's germline CDR1 is SGHAT and CDR2 FQNNGV.

The chain recombines TRBV15 with TRBJ2-7; 12 bases agree with TRBD2. CDR1 is LNHNV and CDR2 is YYDKDF in the germline V gene (reference sequence). The CDR3 is 14 amino acids. V trimming: 3 bases; J trimming: 3 bases; junction bases outside the gene matches: 0. CDR3: CATSRGLAGYEQYF. The DNA for the CDR3 is TGTGCCACCAGCAGGGGACTAGCGGGCTACGAGCAGTACTTC. Full variable domain (outside the CDR3, taken from reference TRBV15 and TRBJ2-7): DAMVIQNPRYQVTQFGKPVTLSCSQTLNHNVMYWYQQKSSQAPKLLFHYYDKDFNNEADTPDNFQSRRPNTSFCFLDIRSPGLGDTAMYLCATSRGLAGYEQYFGPGTRLTVT.

V usage is TRBV28 and J usage is TRBJ2-7; 7 nucleotides agree with TRBD1. Trimming took 6 bases from V and 4 from J; bases not matched to a gene: 9. Germline loops: CDR1 MDHEN, CDR2 SYDVKM. CDR3 size: 14 residues. The CDR3 sequence is CASRTHRGAYEQYF. CDR3 DNA: TGTGCCAGCAGGACCCACAGGGGTGCTTACGAGCAGTACTTC.

This clone was counted a single time. The chain couples TRBV10-3 to TRBJ1-1; D uncertain. The CDR3 contains 14 residues. V lost 6 bases to trimming and J lost 3 bases, with 14 bases between them. Germline V lookup: CDR1 ENHRY, CDR2 SYGVKD. The CDR3 bases are TGTGCCATCAGGGCACCCGAGAGGCACACTGAAGCTTTCTTT. Protein product: CAIRAPERHTEAFF.

The chain uses TRBV2 and TRBJ1-4; D perhaps matches TRBD1 (6 bases). The CDR3 is made up of 14 amino acids. Germline V gene data show CDR1 as SNHLY and CDR2 as FYNNEI. V dropped 4 bases and J dropped 4 bases, with 10 bases sitting between them. CDR3 DNA sequence: TGTGCCAGCAGTGGGGGGGCAGTTAATGAAAAACTGTTTTTT. It yields the protein CASSGGAVNEKLFF.

The chain has TRBV18 and TRBJ2-3, with D perhaps assigned TRBD1 or TRBD2 (5 bases each). The CDR3 consists of 15 residues. CDR1 and CDR2 from the germline V gene are KGHSH and LQKENI. V shed 1 base and J shed 1 base, with 9 bases lying between them. The CDR3 region has the DNA TGTGCCAGCTCACCACTCCAGGGAGGCACAGATACGCAGTATTTT. Amino acid sequence: CASSPLQGGTDTQYF.